Listed here are 18 T cell receptor beta chains from one sample, sequenced in a study of blood T cell repertoires in COVID-19. Assay: immunoSEQ multiplex PCR; the TCRdb copy retains only in-frame clones and omits some. The top ten hold 4% to 5.5% of the sample, which has tens of thousands of clones, about four fifths seen once. Specimen: peripheral blood. These receptor sequences come from a woman older than 75 with active or convalescent COVID-19.

V and J are TRBV7-2 and TRBJ2-2; D possibly corresponds to TRBD2 (6 bases). V dropped 8 bases and J dropped 1 base, with 14 bases sitting between them. Germline V gene lookup returns CDR1 SGHTA and CDR2 FQGNSA. The CDR3 has 15 amino acids. In DNA, the CDR3 is TGTGCCAGCCGATTAAATAGCGGGAACACCGGGGAGCTGTTTTTT. Translation: CASRLNSGNTGELFF.

This clone has just a few counts. V is TRBV27 and J is TRBJ1-6; 8 bases map to TRBD1. From germline, CDR1 is MNHEY and CDR2 SMNVEV (reference sequence). The CDR3 has 14 amino acids. V was pared by 3 bases and J by 6 bases, with 1 base of the junction left unmatched. The DNA of the CDR3 is TGTGCCAGCAGTTTGACAGGGGCTAATTCACCCCTCCACTTT. Translated, it gives CASSLTGANSPLHF.

The chain recombines TRBV19 with TRBJ2-4, with D perhaps matching TRBD2 (6 bases). The germline CDR1 and CDR2 sequences are LNHDA and SQIVND (reference sequence). V lost 8 bases to trimming and J lost 9 bases, with 20 bases between them. This CDR3 contains 14 residues. The CDR3 bases are TGTGCCAGTCGTCGAAAAGGTAGCGGTGGCATTCAGTACTTC. This sequence encodes CASRRKGSGGIQYF.

CDR3 nucleotide sequence: TGCGCCAGCAGTCACTCCGGGACAGGCGGCACAGATACGCAGTATTTT. Its protein is CASSHSGTGGTDTQYF. The rearrangement links TRBV23-1 to TRBJ2-3, with TRBD1 matching 8 bases. TRBV23-1 is annotated as an ORF whose role is uncertain. This CDR3 is 16 amino acids long. The V and J ends lost 3 bases and 1 base, in that order; junction bases with no gene match: 6.

This clone has only one observation. This chain connects TRBV18 to TRBJ1-1; perhaps TRBD1 as D (6 bases). Germline V gives CDR1 KGHSH, CDR2 LQKENI. The V gene lost 6 bases and the J gene lost 1 base, with 15 bases spanning the gap. The CDR3 is 15 residues long. CDR3 DNA: TGTGCCAGCTCGTCCACAACAGGGACGAACACTGAAGCTTTCTTT. It is translated as CASSSTTGTNTEAFF.

The chain recombines TRBV7-2 with TRBJ1-2; D unresolved. Trimming left V 1 base short and J 4 bases short, with 13 bases between. The germline gives CDR1 SGHTA, CDR2 FQGNSA. The CDR3 loop spans 15 amino acids. The CDR3 sequence: CASSLGSGISYGYTF. DNA for the CDR3: TGTGCCAGCAGCTTAGGTTCCGGGATCAGCTATGGCTACACCTTC.

This clone was counted between two and nine times. V gene TRBV3-1 (or the pseudogene TRBV3-2) combines with J gene TRBJ2-7; TRBD2 matches 9 bases. CDR1 is LGHDT, CDR2 YNNKEL, per germline (reference sequence). Unmatched junction bases numbered 6, after V lost 1 base and J lost 5 bases. There are 15 residues in the CDR3. CDR3 bases: TGTGCCAGCAGCCAAGTTCGTCTAGCGGGGAACGAGCAGTACTTC. Its translation: CASSQVRLAGNEQYF.

The chain links TRBV9 to TRBJ2-3, with 7 bases fitting TRBD2. Trimming at V came to 3 bases and at J to 10 bases, leaving 8 bases not matched to a gene. Germline-derived CDR1 and CDR2 are SGDLS and YYNGEE. CDR3 length equals 13 residues. The CDR3: CASSGGGSPAQYF. The DNA for the CDR3 is TGTGCCAGCAGCGGCGGGGGATCCCCTGCGCAGTATTTT.

The chain employs TRBV25-1 and TRBJ2-2; 9 bases map to TRBD1. The CDR3 runs to 17 residues. Per germline, CDR1 MGHDK and CDR2 SYGVNS. V lost 1 base, J lost 4 bases, and 7 bases stayed unmatched. The CDR3 DNA reads as TGTGCCAGCAGTGAATTCGGGGGACAGGGACGCACCGGGGAGCTGTTTTTT. Residues: CASSEFGGQGRTGELFF.

The CDR3 DNA reads TGTGCCAGCAGTTCACAGGGGGTAGCCGGGGAGCTGTTTTTT. Protein: CASSSQGVAGELFF. The chain links TRBV2 to TRBJ2-2; 8 bases map to TRBD1. The CDR3 is 14 amino acids. V was clipped by 5 bases and J by 6 bases; unmatched bases: 5. The germline gives CDR1 SNHLY, CDR2 FYNNEI.

The chain combines TRBV19 with TRBJ1-5; D gene uncertain. This CDR3 region has 12 residues. V was shortened by 3 bases and J by 7 bases, with 7 bases between the two germline ends. Per the germline V gene, CDR1 is LNHDA and CDR2 is SQIVND (reference sequence). CDR3 residues: CASSMRQQPQHF. DNA of the CDR3: TGTGCCAGTAGTATGCGGCAGCAGCCCCAGCATTTT.

This sequence joins TRBV3-1 (or the pseudogene TRBV3-2) and TRBJ2-2; D unresolved. The CDR3 extends over 17 amino acids. The V and J ends lost 0 bases and 4 bases respectively, with 15 bases between them. Germline loops: CDR1 LGHDT, CDR2 YNNKEL (reference sequence). This chain's CDR3 is CASSQDKPGYTTGELFF. In nucleotides, the CDR3 is TGTGCCAGCAGCCAAGATAAGCCCGGGTATACCACCGGGGAGCTGTTTTTT.

Written as DNA, the CDR3 is TGTGCCAGCAGATGGGGACAGGGTAGAGTCTGGACCGGGGAGCTGTTTTTT. Protein sequence: CASRWGQGRVWTGELFF. The chain combines TRBV11-2 with TRBJ2-2, with 9 bases fitting TRBD1. The CDR3 totals 17 residues. Germline CDR1 and CDR2: SGHAT and FQNNGV. With 6 bases clipped from V and 5 bases from J, the junction kept 13 bases outside the gene matches.

This chain uses TRBV18 with TRBJ1-2; the D is unclear. Germline loops: CDR1 KGHSH, CDR2 LQKENI. The CDR3 is 11 amino acids. V lost 3 bases, J lost 6 bases, and 5 bases lay in between. The CDR3 DNA reads TGTGCCAGCTCACCGAGTGATGGCTACACCTTC. Protein product: CASSPSDGYTF.

The genes are TRBV7-9 and TRBJ2-7, with D tentatively TRBD1 (5 bases). Germline CDR1 SEHNR, CDR2 FQNEAQ (reference sequence). The CDR3 is 15 residues long. The V gene lost 2 bases and the J gene lost 2 bases, with 13 bases spanning the gap. This CDR3 reads CASSLWPSRAYEQYF. Here the CDR3 DNA reads TGTGCCAGCAGCTTATGGCCCAGCAGGGCCTACGAGCAGTACTTC.

This clone is a singleton in its sample. J is TRBJ2-1 and V is TRBV7-2; 14 nucleotides agree with TRBD2. There are 17 residues in the CDR3. Per germline, CDR1 SGHTA and CDR2 FQGNSA. Trimming at V came to 0 bases and at J to 3 bases, leaving 1 base not matched to a gene. The CDR3 DNA is TGTGCCAGCAGCTTAGCCGGGACTAGCGGGAGCTACAATGAGCAGTTCTTC. Translating gives CASSLAGTSGSYNEQFF.

This clone was counted once. The CDR3 loop reads CASSLSGGSYGYTF. The CDR3 bases are TGTGCCAGCAGCTTATCGGGAGGGTCCTATGGCTACACCTTC. The gene calls are TRBV7-9 and TRBJ1-2, with no clear D. CDR1 SEHNR and CDR2 FQNEAQ come from the germline V gene (reference sequence). Trimming shortened V by 2 bases and J by 4 bases, and 11 bases separated the two germline ends. There are 14 residues in the CDR3.

The chain has TRBV11-2 and TRBJ2-3, with TRBD1 matching 8 bases. With 6 bases clipped from V and 2 bases from J, the junction kept 4 bases outside the gene matches. Per the germline V gene, CDR1 is SGHAT and CDR2 is FQNNGV. This CDR3 has 14 amino acids. CDR3 nucleotides: TGTGCCAGCAGTCCACAGGGGGACACAGATACGCAGTATTTT. This translates into CASSPQGDTDTQYF.